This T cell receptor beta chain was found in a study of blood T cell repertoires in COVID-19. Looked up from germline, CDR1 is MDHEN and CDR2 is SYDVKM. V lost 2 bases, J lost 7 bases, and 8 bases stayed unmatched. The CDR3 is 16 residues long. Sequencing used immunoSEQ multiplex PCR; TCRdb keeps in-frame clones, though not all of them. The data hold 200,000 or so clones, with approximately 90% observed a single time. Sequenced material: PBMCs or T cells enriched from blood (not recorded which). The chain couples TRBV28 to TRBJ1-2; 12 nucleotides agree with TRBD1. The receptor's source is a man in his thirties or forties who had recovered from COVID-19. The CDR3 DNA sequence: TGTGCCAGCAGTTTACCCTCGGGACAGGGGGCGCCTGGCTACACCTTC. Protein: CASSLPSGQGAPGYTF.